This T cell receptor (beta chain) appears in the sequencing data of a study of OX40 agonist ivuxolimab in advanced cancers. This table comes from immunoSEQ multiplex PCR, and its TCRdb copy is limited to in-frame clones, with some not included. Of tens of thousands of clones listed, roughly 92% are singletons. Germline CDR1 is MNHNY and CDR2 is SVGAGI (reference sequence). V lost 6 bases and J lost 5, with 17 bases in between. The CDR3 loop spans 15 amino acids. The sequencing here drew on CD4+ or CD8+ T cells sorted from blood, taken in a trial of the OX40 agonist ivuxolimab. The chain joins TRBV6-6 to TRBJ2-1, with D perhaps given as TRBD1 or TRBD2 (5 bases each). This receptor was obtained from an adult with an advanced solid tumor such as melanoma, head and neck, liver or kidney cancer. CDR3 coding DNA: TGTGCCAGCAGGGACCCGGGGCTAGTAAACAATGAGCAGTTCTTC. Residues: CASRDPGLVNNEQFF.